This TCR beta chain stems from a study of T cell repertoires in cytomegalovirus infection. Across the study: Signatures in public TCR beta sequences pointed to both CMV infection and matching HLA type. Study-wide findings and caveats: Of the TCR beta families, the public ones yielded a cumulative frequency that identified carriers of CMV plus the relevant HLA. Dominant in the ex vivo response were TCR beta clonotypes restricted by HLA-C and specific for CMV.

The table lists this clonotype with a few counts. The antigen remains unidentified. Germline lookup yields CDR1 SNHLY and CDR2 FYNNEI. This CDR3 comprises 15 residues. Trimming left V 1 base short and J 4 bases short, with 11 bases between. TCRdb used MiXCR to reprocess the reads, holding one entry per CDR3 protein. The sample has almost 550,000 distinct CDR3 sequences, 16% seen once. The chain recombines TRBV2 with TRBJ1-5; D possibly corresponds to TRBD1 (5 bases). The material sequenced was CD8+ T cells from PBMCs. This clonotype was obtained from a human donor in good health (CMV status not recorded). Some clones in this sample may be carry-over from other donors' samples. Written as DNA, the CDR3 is TGTGCCAGCAGTGAAGAGCGGGGCAGAAATCAGCCCCAGCATTTT. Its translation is CASSEERGRNQPQHF. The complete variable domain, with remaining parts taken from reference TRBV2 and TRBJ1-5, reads EPEVTQTPSHQVTQMGQEVILRCVPISNHLYFYWYRQILGQKVEFLVSFYNNEISEKSEIFDDQFSVERPDGSNFTLKIRSTKLEDSAMYFCASSEERGRNQPQHFGDGTRLSIL.